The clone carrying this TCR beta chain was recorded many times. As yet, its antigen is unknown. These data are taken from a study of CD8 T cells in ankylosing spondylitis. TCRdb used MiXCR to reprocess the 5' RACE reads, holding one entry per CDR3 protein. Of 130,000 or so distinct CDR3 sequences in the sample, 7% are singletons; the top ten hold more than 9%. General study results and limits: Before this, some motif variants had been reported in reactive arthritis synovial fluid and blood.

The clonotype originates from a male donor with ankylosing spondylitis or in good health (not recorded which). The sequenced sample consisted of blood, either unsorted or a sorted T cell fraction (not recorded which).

DNA for the CDR3: TGTGCCAGCAGCGAGGAGAACCAAGAGACCCAGTACTTC. Protein: CASSEENQETQYF. The chain joins TRBV5-6 to TRBJ2-5, with D unresolved. V dropped 4 bases and J dropped 0 bases, with 7 bases sitting between them. CDR1 is SGHDT and CDR2 is YYEEEE in the germline V gene. The CDR3 spans 13 residues. The variable domain in full, completed from reference TRBV5-6 and TRBJ2-5, reads DAGVTQSPTHLIKTRGQQVTLRCSPKSGHDTVSWYQQALGQGPQFIFQYYEEEERQRGNFPDRFSGHQFPNYSSELNVNALLLGDSALYLCASSEENQETQYFGPGTRLLVL.